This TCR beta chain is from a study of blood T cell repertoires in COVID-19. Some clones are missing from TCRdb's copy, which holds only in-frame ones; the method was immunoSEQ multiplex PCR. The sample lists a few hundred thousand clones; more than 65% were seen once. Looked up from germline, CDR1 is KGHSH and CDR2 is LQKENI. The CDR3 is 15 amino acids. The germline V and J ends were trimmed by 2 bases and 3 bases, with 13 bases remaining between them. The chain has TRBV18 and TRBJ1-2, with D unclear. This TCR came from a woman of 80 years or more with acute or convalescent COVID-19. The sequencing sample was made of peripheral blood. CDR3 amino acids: CASSPAPGGDYGYTF. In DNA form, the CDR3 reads TGTGCCAGCTCACCAGCCCCCGGCGGGGACTATGGCTACACCTTC.